These 25 T cell receptor beta chains share one sample of origin, sequenced in a study of T cell responses to AZD1222 COVID-19 vaccine. Sequencing used immunoSEQ multiplex PCR; TCRdb keeps in-frame clones, though not all of them. The sample consists of 150,000 to 200,000 clones, around nine tenths of them appearing once. Here the sequenced sample was peripheral blood, taken 28 days after the second AZD1222 dose. The receptors here all came from an adult who received the AZD1222 COVID-19 vaccine.

This clone was counted only a few times. The chain carries TRBV7-2 and TRBJ2-1; TRBD2 agrees at 11 bases. CDR1 SGHTA and CDR2 FQGNSA come from the germline V gene. Trimming took 1 base from V and 2 from J; bases not matched to a gene: 1. This CDR3 contains 16 residues. The CDR3 spells CASSLELAGAYNEQFF. CDR3 nucleotides: TGTGCCAGCAGCTTAGAACTAGCGGGAGCCTACAATGAGCAGTTCTTC. The variable domain in full, with the rest retrieved from reference TRBV7-2 and TRBJ2-1, is GAGVSQSPSNKVTEKGKDVELRCDPISGHTALYWYRQSLGQGLEFLIYFQGNSAPDKSGLPSDRFSAERTGGSVSTLTIQRTQQEDSAVYLCASSLELAGAYNEQFFGPGTRLTVL.

The V and J genes are TRBV28 and TRBJ2-7; the D gene is possibly TRBD1 (6 bases). Germline V gene sequence: CDR1 MDHEN, CDR2 SYDVKM. Trimming removed 5 bases from V and 3 bases from J, with 17 bases in between. The length of the CDR3 is 15 residues. CDR3 nucleotide sequence: TGTGCCAGCAGTCCCACAGGGAGCGGAGGCTACGAGCAGTACTTC. It encodes CASSPTGSGGYEQYF.

The gene calls are TRBV9 and TRBJ2-7; a weak D match, TRBD2 (5 bases). The CDR3 has 15 amino acids. The germline gives CDR1 SGDLS, CDR2 YYNGEE. V gave up 4 bases and J gave up 5 bases, with 19 bases separating them. CDR3 sequence: CASSRQLGGRHEQYF. The CDR3 nucleotides read TGTGCCAGCAGCCGACAACTAGGCGGAAGGCACGAGCAGTACTTC.

The chain couples TRBV7-2 to TRBJ2-5; no reliable D call. The CDR3 sequence is 14 residues long. Trimming pared 0 bases from V and 1 base from J, leaving 6 bases between. CDR1 is SGHTA, CDR2 FQGNSA, per germline. CDR3 in DNA: TGTGCCAGCAGCTTAGCCGTGATCCAAGAGACCCAGTACTTC. It is translated as CASSLAVIQETQYF. Full variable domain (outside the CDR3, taken from reference TRBV7-2 and TRBJ2-5): GAGVSQSPSNKVTEKGKDVELRCDPISGHTALYWYRQSLGQGLEFLIYFQGNSAPDKSGLPSDRFSAERTGGSVSTLTIQRTQQEDSAVYLCASSLAVIQETQYFGPGTRLLVL.

The chain links TRBV5-1 to TRBJ1-3; D perhaps matches TRBD1 (6 bases). Trimming took off 4 bases at V and 1 base at J, with 15 bases between the two ends. The germline gives CDR1 SGHRS, CDR2 YFSETQ. This CDR3 spans 16 amino acids. CDR3 DNA sequence: TGCGCCAGCAGCCCCGACGTACAGGGATCTGGAAACACCATATATTTT. Translated: CASSPDVQGSGNTIYF.

The chain links TRBV2 to TRBJ2-7, with D possibly matching TRBD1 (6 bases). CDR3 size: 12 residues. Germline V gene lookup returns CDR1 SNHLY and CDR2 FYNNEI. Trimming stripped 8 bases from V and 3 bases from J, with 11 bases between. The chain's CDR3 is CASGWTVYEQYF. The CDR3, as DNA: TGTGCCAGCGGGTGGACAGTCTACGAGCAGTACTTC. The whole variable domain, remainder taken from reference TRBV2 and TRBJ2-7, is EPEVTQTPSHQVTQMGQEVILRCVPISNHLYFYWYRQILGQKVEFLVSFYNNEISEKSEIFDDQFSVERPDGSNFTLKIRSTKLEDSAMYFCASGWTVYEQYFGPGTRLTVT.

The chain is built from TRBV5-8 and TRBJ1-2; D may be TRBD1 (5 bases). This CDR3 is built from 13 residues. The ends were cut back, 4 bases at V and 7 bases at J, with 14 bases in the middle. The germline V gene encodes CDR1 SGHTS and CDR2 YDEGEE. Here the CDR3 reads CASSAGQRIGYTF. The CDR3 nucleotides read TGTGCCAGCAGCGCTGGACAACGGATTGGCTACACCTTC.

There are many counts of this clone. The V and J genes are TRBV4-3 and TRBJ2-1; a weak D match, TRBD1 (7 bases). Per germline, CDR1 LGHNA and CDR2 YSLEER. This CDR3 comprises 18 residues. The V end lost 1 base, the J end lost 0 bases, and 16 bases lay between the germline ends. The CDR3 is CASSQAWAGQSSYNEQFF. CDR3 coding DNA: TGCGCCAGCAGCCAAGCGTGGGCGGGACAGAGCTCCTACAATGAGCAGTTCTTC.

The CDR3 sequence is CASSAGPGRDGNTIYF. The DNA of the CDR3 is TGTGCCAGCAGCGCAGGCCCGGGGCGCGATGGAAACACCATATATTTT. The chain uses TRBV7-3 and TRBJ1-3; tentative D call: TRBD1 (5 bases). From germline, CDR1 is SGHTA and CDR2 FQGTGA. The CDR3 has 16 residues. Trimming removed 5 bases from V and 3 bases from J, with 17 bases in between.

V is TRBV24-1 and J is TRBJ2-1, with 7 positions matching TRBD1. This CDR3 spans 12 amino acids. Germline-derived CDR1 and CDR2 are KGHDR and SFDVKD. V dropped 9 bases and J dropped 2; count of bases not matched to a gene: 0. The CDR3 coding sequence is TGTGCCACCGGGACAGCCTACAATGAGCAGTTCTTC. The encoded protein is CATGTAYNEQFF.

The chain couples TRBV6-2 or TRBV6-3 to TRBJ1-1; D gene uncertain. The V and J ends lost 5 bases and 6 bases respectively, with 7 bases between them. The CDR3 totals 11 residues. The germline V gene has CDR1 MNHEY and CDR2 SVGEGT. Here the CDR3 reads CASSRRAEAFF. CDR3 DNA sequence: TGTGCCAGCAGTCGTAGGGCTGAAGCTTTCTTT.

The table lists this clone with a few counts. V and J are TRBV7-2 and TRBJ2-1, with no clear D. The CDR3 runs 15 residues. Germline assignment: CDR1 SGHTA and CDR2 FQGNSA. V gave up 1 base and J gave up 5 bases, with 12 bases separating them. The CDR3 DNA reads TGTGCCAGCAGCTTAGGGCGGAGACCCCACAATGAGCAGTTCTTC. This translates into CASSLGRRPHNEQFF.

This clone was recorded a few times. V usage is TRBV24-1 and J usage is TRBJ2-3; D unclear. The CDR3 totals 11 residues. The germline gives CDR1 KGHDR, CDR2 SFDVKD. Trimming removed 6 bases at V and 4 bases at J, with 4 bases between. CDR3 region: CATSFADTQYF. CDR3 nucleotide sequence: TGTGCCACCAGTTTTGCAGATACGCAGTATTTT.

This chain uses TRBV4-3 with TRBJ2-6, with D possibly TRBD2 on 6 matching bases. With 3 bases removed from V and 0 bases from J, the gap between germline ends came to 12 bases. This CDR3 comprises 17 residues. Germline V gene data show CDR1 as LGHNA and CDR2 as YSLEER. The DNA of the CDR3 is TGCGCCAGCAGCCAGGGACTCCTGTCCTCTGGGGCCAACGTCCTGACTTTC. It yields the protein CASSQGLLSSGANVLTF.

The chain couples TRBV6-5 to TRBJ2-7; D is unresolved. CDR1 is MNHEY, CDR2 SVGAGI, per germline. This CDR3 spans 15 amino acids. V was cut by 0 bases and J by 4 bases, with 13 bases left in between. CDR3 nucleotide sequence: TGTGCCAGCAGTTACTCTCAATTCCCCTTTTACGAGCAGTACTTC. Residues: CASSYSQFPFYEQYF.

The rearrangement joins TRBV5-1 to TRBJ2-1; perhaps TRBD1 as D (5 bases). The CDR3 is 15 amino acids. Deletions cut 4 bases from V and 0 bases from J, with 11 bases between. Germline V CDR1 and CDR2: SGHRS, YFSETQ. CDR3 coding DNA: TGCGCCAGCAGCCCCCTAGGGGTCTCCTACAATGAGCAGTTCTTC. Translation: CASSPLGVSYNEQFF.

As concerns this clone: The junction differs from germline at one of its ends, possibly a read error. The chain carries TRBV27 and TRBJ2-1, with D uncertain. This CDR3 contains 13 residues. CDR1 is MNHEY and CDR2 is SMNVEV in the germline V gene (reference sequence). CDR3 protein: CASSFPPYSEQFF. The CDR3 nucleotides read TGTGCCAGCAGTTTCCCCCCCTACAGTGAGCAGTTCTTC.

This rearrangement joins TRBV7-3 to TRBJ2-2; TRBD2 agrees at 8 bases. The CDR3 contains 16 residues. The ends lost 2 bases at V and 0 bases at J; junction bases unmatched: 2. The germline V gene encodes CDR1 SGHTA and CDR2 FQGTGA. Written as DNA, the CDR3 is TGTGCCAGCAGCTTAGCGGGAGGCCCGAACACCGGGGAGCTGTTTTTT. Translated, it gives CASSLAGGPNTGELFF.

The genes are TRBV5-1 and TRBJ1-6; maybe TRBD1 (5 bases). Germline lookup yields CDR1 SGHRS and CDR2 YFSETQ. The V end lost 4 bases, the J end lost 8 bases, and 16 bases lay between the germline ends. The length of the CDR3 is 15 residues. The CDR3 sequence is CASSPLTGGHSPLHF. The CDR3 DNA is TGCGCCAGCAGCCCACTTACAGGAGGGCATTCACCCCTCCACTTT.

This chain joins TRBV2 and TRBJ1-5, with D possibly being TRBD1 (6 bases). V was cut by 3 bases and J by 7 bases, with 7 bases left in between. The germline V gene encodes CDR1 SNHLY and CDR2 FYNNEI. This CDR3 is 12 amino acids long. In DNA, the CDR3 is TGTGCCAGCAGTGACAGGGGACAGCCCCAGCATTTT. Translated, it gives CASSDRGQPQHF.

The rearrangement joins TRBV10-3 to TRBJ2-3; 10 nucleotides match TRBD2. Trimming took 6 bases from V and 3 from J; bases not matched to a gene: 9. The CDR3 length is 16 residues. Germline loops: CDR1 ENHRY, CDR2 SYGVKD. CDR3 amino acids: CAIRRTSGGGTDTQYF. The CDR3 DNA is TGTGCCATCAGACGGACTAGCGGAGGGGGAACAGATACGCAGTATTTT.

This clone was seen more than once but under ten times. This chain connects TRBV4-1 to TRBJ1-2; D unclear. CDR3 size: 14 residues. V was cut by 4 bases and J by 8 bases, with 17 bases left in between. The germline V gene encodes CDR1 MGHRA and CDR2 YSYEKL. DNA for the CDR3: TGCGCCAGCAGCCCCCCTGGCGTGGAAAAAGGCTACACCTTC. This encodes CASSPPGVEKGYTF.

The chain joins TRBV7-2 to TRBJ2-7; D remains unclear. Germline lookup yields CDR1 SGHTA and CDR2 FQGNSA. The CDR3 is 12 residues long. V shed 5 bases and J shed 0 bases, with 5 bases lying between them. The CDR3 nucleotides read TGTGCCAGCAGCCGCCTCTCCTACGAGCAGTACTTC. Translation gives CASSRLSYEQYF. Variable domain in full (rest from reference TRBV7-2 and TRBJ2-7): GAGVSQSPSNKVTEKGKDVELRCDPISGHTALYWYRQSLGQGLEFLIYFQGNSAPDKSGLPSDRFSAERTGGSVSTLTIQRTQQEDSAVYLCASSRLSYEQYFGPGTRLTVT.

This chain joins TRBV30 and TRBJ1-2; D is unclear. The CDR3 sequence is 15 residues long. V lost 2 bases, J lost 0 bases, and 13 bases lay in between. Germline loops: CDR1 GTSNPN, CDR2 SVGIG (reference sequence). This chain's CDR3 is CAWSYAAAANYGYTF. Written as DNA, the CDR3 is TGTGCCTGGAGTTATGCGGCCGCAGCTAACTATGGCTACACCTTC.

CDR3 DNA sequence: TGTGCCAGCAGACGTAGCGGGAGGAAATCAGATACGCAGTATTTT. It specifies CASRRSGRKSDTQYF. The V gene is TRBV13, the J gene TRBJ2-3; 10 bases match TRBD2. V trimming: 6 bases; J trimming: 4 bases; junction bases outside the gene matches: 7. CDR3 size: 15 residues. Germline-derived CDR1 and CDR2 are PRHDT and FYEKMQ (reference sequence). Based on the CDR3 plus reference TRBV13 and TRBJ2-3, the full variable domain is AAGVIQSPRHLIKEKRETATLKCYPIPRHDTVYWYQQGPGQDPQFLISFYEKMQSDKGSIPDRFSAQQFSDYHSELNMSSLELGDSALYFCASRRSGRKSDTQYFGPGTRLTVL.